The sequence of this T cell receptor (beta chain) was determined in a study of blood T cell repertoires in COVID-19. Background on the study: PBMCs, B-cell-depleted T cells, or T cells were the source of the cDNA or gDNA that made up the material.

Libraries were prepared by immunoSEQ multiplex PCR; TCRdb keeps only in-frame clonotypes and omits some of them. Of fewer than 20,000 clones listed, about 93% are singletons. Trimming pared 6 bases from V and 0 bases from J, leaving 19 bases between. This CDR3 is built from 17 residues. In germline, CDR1 is MNHEY, CDR2 SMNVEV (reference sequence). The receptor comes from a man aged 55 to 70 with active COVID-19. The chain uses TRBV27 and TRBJ2-3, with a possible D match to TRBD2 (5 bases). Sequencing was performed on peripheral blood. CDR3 coding DNA: TGTGCCAGCAGGGAGCGGAAATACTCTACTAGCACAGATACGCAGTATTTT. It specifies CASRERKYSTSTDTQYF.